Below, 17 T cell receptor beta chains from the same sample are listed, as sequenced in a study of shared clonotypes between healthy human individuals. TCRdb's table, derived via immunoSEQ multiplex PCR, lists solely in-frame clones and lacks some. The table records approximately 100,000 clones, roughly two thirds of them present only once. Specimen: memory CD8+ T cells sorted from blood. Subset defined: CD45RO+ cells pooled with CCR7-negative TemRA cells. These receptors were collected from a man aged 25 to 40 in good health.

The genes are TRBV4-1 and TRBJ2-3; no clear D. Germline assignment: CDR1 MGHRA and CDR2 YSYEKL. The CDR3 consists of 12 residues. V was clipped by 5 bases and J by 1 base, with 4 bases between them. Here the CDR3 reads CASSDRTDTQYF. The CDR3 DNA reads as TGCGCCAGCAGCGACCGCACAGATACGCAGTATTTT.

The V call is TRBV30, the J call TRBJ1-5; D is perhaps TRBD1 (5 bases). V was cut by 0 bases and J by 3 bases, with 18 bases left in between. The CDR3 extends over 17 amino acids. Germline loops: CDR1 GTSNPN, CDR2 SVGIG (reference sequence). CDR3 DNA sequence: TGTGCCTGGAGTGTACTTTTCCCAGGGAGGTTCAATCAGCCCCAGCATTTT. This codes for CAWSVLFPGRFNQPQHF.

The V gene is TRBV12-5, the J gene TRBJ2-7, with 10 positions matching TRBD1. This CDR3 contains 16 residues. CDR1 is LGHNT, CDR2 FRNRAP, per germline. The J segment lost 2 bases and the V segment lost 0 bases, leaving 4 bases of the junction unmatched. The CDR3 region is CASGLVSGQGTYEQYF. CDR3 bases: TGTGCTAGTGGTTTGGTTTCGGGACAGGGGACCTACGAGCAGTACTTC.

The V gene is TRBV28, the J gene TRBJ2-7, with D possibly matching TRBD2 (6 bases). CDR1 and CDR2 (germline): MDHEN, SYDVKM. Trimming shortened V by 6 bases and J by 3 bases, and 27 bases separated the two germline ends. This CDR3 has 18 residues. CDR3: CASSLRGPTSSGFYEQYF. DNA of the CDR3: TGTGCCAGCAGCCTGAGGGGTCCTACTAGCTCCGGTTTCTACGAGCAGTACTTC.

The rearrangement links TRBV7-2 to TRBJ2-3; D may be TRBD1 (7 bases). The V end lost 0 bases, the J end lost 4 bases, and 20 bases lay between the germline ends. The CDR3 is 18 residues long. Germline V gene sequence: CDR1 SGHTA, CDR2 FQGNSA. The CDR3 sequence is CASSLAGRLAGGSDTQYF. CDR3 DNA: TGTGCCAGCAGCTTAGCCGGTCGTTTGGCAGGGGGGTCAGATACGCAGTATTTT.

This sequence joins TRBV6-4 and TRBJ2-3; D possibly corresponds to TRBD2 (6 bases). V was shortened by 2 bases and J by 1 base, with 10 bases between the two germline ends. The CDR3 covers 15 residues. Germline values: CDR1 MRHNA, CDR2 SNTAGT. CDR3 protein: CASSDRASGTDTQYF. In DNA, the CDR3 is TGTGCCAGCAGTGACCGAGCTAGCGGCACAGATACGCAGTATTTT.

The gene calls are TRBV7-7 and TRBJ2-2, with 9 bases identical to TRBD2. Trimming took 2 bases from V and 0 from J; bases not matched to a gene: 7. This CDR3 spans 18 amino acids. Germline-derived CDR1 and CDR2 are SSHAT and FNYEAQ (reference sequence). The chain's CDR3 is CASSLSRAGGPNTGELFF. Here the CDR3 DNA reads TGTGCCAGCAGCTTAAGCCGGGCGGGAGGGCCGAACACCGGGGAGCTGTTTTTT. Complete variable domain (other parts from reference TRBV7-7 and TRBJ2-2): GAGVSQSPRYKVTKRGQDVTLRCDPISSHATLYWYQQALGQGPEFLTYFNYEAQPDKSGLPSDRFSAERPEGSISTLTIQRTEQRDSAMYRCASSLSRAGGPNTGELFFGEGSRLTVL.

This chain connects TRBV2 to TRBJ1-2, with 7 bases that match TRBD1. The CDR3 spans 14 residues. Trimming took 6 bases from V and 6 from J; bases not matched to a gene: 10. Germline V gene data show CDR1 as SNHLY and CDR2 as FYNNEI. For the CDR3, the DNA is TGTGCCAGCAGGGACTCGACAGGGCCACATGGCTACACCTTC. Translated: CASRDSTGPHGYTF.

The CDR3 region has the DNA TGTGCCAGCAGAGAGTTTAGCAATCAGCCCCAGCATTTT. It yields the protein CASREFSNQPQHF. The rearrangement uses TRBV28 and TRBJ1-5; no clear D. This CDR3 is 13 amino acids long. CDR1 is MDHEN and CDR2 is SYDVKM in the germline V gene. V gave up 6 bases and J gave up 0 bases, with 6 bases separating them.

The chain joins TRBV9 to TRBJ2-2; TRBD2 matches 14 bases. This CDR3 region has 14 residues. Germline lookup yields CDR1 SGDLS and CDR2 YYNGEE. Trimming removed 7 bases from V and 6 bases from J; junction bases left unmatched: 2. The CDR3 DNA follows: TGTGCCAGCCGACTAGCGGGAGGGGCCGGGGAGCTGTTTTTT. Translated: CASRLAGGAGELFF.

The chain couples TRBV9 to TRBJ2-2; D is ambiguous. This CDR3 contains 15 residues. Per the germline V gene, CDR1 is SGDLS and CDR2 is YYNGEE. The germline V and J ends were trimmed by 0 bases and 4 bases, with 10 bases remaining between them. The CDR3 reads CASSVGVMLTGELFF. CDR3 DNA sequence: TGTGCCAGCAGCGTAGGGGTCATGCTCACCGGGGAGCTGTTTTTT.

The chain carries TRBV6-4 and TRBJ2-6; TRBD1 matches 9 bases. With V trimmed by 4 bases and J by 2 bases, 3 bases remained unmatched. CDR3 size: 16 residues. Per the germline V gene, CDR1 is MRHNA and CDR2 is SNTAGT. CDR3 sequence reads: CASSGDREAGANVLTF. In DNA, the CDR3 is TGTGCCAGCAGTGGGGACAGGGAGGCTGGGGCCAACGTCCTGACTTTC.

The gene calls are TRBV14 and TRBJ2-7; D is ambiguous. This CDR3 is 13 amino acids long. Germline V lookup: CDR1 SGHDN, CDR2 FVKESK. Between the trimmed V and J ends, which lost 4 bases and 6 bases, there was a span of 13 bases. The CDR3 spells CASSLRHPREQYF. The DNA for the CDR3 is TGTGCCAGCAGCCTCCGACATCCCCGCGAGCAGTACTTC.

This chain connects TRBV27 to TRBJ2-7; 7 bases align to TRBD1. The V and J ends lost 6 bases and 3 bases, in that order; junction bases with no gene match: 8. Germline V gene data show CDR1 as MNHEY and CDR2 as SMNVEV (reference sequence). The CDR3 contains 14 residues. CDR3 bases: TGTGCCAGCAGCCCAATAGACAGGGTCTACGAGCAGTACTTC. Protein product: CASSPIDRVYEQYF.

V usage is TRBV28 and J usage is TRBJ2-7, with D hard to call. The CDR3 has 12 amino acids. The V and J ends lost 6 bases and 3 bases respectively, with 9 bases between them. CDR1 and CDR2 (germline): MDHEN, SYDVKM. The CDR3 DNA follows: TGTGCCAGCAGAGCGACGGACTACGAGCAGTACTTC. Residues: CASRATDYEQYF.

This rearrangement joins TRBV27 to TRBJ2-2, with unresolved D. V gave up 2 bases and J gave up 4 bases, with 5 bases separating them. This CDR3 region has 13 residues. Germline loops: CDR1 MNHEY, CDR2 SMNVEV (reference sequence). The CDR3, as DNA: TGTGCCAGCAGTTTACTCGGCACCGGGGAGCTGTTTTTT. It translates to CASSLLGTGELFF.

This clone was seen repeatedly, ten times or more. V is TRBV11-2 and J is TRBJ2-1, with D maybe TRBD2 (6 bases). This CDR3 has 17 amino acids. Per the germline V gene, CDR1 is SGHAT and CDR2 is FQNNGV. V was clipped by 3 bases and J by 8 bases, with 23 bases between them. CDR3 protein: CASSFGWGGNHVDEQFF. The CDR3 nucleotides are TGTGCCAGCAGCTTTGGATGGGGCGGGAATCACGTGGATGAGCAGTTCTTC.